This entry concerns a single T cell receptor beta chain. Its antigen is unidentified. Hyperthyroidism patients were newly diagnosed, under 2 months' duration, aged 18 to 65. The germline V gene encodes CDR1 GTSNPN and CDR2 SVGIG (reference sequence). V was cut by 0 bases and J by 6 bases, with 14 bases left in between. The CDR3 loop spans 14 amino acids. This sample is drawn from a study of Graves' ophthalmopathy and Graves' hyperthyroidism. Study outcomes and limitations: A 13-signature model separated ophthalmopathy from stable hyperthyroidism, roughly 85% sensitivity, approximately 80% specificity.

CDR3 regions of TCR beta were amplified from RNA transcripts. RT-PCR in the first round used HTBI primers; a second-round multiplex PCR followed. A single record per CDR3 protein comes from TCRdb applying MiXCR to the multiplex PCR reads. Of fewer than 650,000 distinct CDR3 sequences detected, 22% appear once; the ten largest clones hold around 7%. The sequence came from a woman between 18 and 29 years old with stable Graves' hyperthyroidism. Some clones in this sample may be carry-over from other donors' samples. J is TRBJ1-1 and V is TRBV30; D ambiguous. The sample was peripheral blood. The CDR3 loop reads CAWSVRYGRSEAFF. The CDR3 DNA reads TGTGCCTGGAGTGTAAGGTACGGGAGGTCTGAAGCTTTCTTT. Filled out from reference TRBV30 and TRBJ1-1, the complete variable domain reads SQTIHQWPATLVQPVGSPLSLECTVEGTSNPNLYWYRQAAGRGLQLLFYSVGIGQISSEVPQNLSASRPQDRQFILSSKKLLLSDSGFYLCAWSVRYGRSEAFFGQGTRLTVV.